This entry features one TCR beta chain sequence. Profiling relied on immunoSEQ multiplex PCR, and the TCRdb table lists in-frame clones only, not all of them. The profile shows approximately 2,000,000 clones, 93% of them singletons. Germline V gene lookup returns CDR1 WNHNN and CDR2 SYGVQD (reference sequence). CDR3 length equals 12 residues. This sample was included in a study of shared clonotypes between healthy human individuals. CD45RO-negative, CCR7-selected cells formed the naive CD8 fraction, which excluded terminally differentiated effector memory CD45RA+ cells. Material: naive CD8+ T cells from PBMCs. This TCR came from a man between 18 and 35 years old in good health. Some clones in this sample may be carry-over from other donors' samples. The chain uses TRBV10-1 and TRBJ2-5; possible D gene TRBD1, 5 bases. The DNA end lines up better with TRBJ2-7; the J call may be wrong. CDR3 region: CASSDTGAEQYF. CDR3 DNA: TGCGCCAGCAGTGATACTGGGGCCGAGCAGTACTTC.